This record covers a single T cell receptor beta chain. The junction differs from germline at one of its ends, possibly a read error. Three rounds of nested PCR, following a modified ARM-PCR protocol, produced the TCRbeta library. In TCRdb, the multiplex PCR reads were re-called with MiXCR into one record per CDR3 protein. The sample holds 90,000 to 100,000 distinct CDR3 sequences, 75% to 85% seen once. CDR3 size: 13 residues. CDR1 MNHNS and CDR2 SASEGT come from the germline V gene. The entry originates in a study of tumor and adjacent non-tumor tissue in lung cancer. RNA was extracted from bulk tissue without any cell sorting. Distant lung tissue was collected more than 3 cm away from the tumor edge.

This clonotype was sampled from a man in his 60s with small cell lung cancer. Sequencing was done on a sample of distant non-tumor lung tissue. This rearrangement joins TRBV6-1 to TRBJ1-4, with a possible D match to TRBD1 (5 bases). The CDR3 protein is CASSERGKEKLFF. CDR3 nucleotide sequence: TGTGCCAGTAGTGAAAGGGGAAAAGAAAAATTGTTTTTT.